The entry that follows covers one TCR beta chain sequence. Its antigen is as yet unknown. These data are taken from a study of T cell responses to AZD1222 COVID-19 vaccine. The table came from immunoSEQ multiplex PCR; TCRdb's copy has only in-frame clones and leaves some out. This sample has 65,000 to 85,000 clones, with approximately 88% found just once. Notes on the study in general: Once two AZD1222 doses were given, Spike-specific TCR breadth and depth went up. Unmutated variant regions are reportedly the target of nearly half of TCRs that are spike-specific.

Germline V gene data show CDR1 as SGHKS and CDR2 as YYEKEE (reference sequence). V trimming: 7 bases; J trimming: 9 bases; junction bases outside the gene matches: 6. The CDR3 runs to 13 residues. The J gene is TRBJ1-6, the V gene TRBV5-5, with 8 bases fitting TRBD1. Source: peripheral blood, taken 28 days after the second dose of the MenACWY control vaccine. The TCR comes from an adult who received the MenACWY meningococcal vaccine as a control. CDR3 nucleotides: TGTGCCAGCGTAGGGACAGGCCCTTCACCCCTCCACTTT. Translated, it gives CASVGTGPSPLHF.